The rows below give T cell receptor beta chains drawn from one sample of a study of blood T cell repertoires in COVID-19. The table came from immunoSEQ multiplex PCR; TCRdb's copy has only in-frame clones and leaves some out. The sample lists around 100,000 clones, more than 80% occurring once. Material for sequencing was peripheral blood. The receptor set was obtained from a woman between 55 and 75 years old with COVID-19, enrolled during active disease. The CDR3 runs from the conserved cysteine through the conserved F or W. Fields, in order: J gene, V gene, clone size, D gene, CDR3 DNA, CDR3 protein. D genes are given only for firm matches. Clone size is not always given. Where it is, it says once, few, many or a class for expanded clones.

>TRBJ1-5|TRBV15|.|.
TGTGCCACCAGCCGGACGGGGCAGCCCCAGCATTTT
CATSRTGQPQHF
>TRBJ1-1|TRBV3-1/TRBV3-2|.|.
TGTGCCAGCAGCCAAGATCATGCTGGGGCACGGGAAGCTTTCTTT
CASSQDHAGAREAFF
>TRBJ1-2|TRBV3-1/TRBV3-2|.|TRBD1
TGTGCCAGCAGCGACGGGACAGACAAAGGGTACTATGGCTACACCTTC
CASSDGTDKGYYGYTF
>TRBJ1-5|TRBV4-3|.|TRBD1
TGCGCCAGCAGCCAAGATCTGTGGACAGGGGACTCGTGGGGAACGGCGCCCCAGCATTTT
CASSQDLWTGDSWGTAPQHF
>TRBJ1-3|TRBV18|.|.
TGTGCCAGCTCACTTGGCGGGAGAATCTCTGGAAACACCATATATTTT
CASSLGGRISGNTIYF
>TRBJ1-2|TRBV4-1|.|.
TGCGCCAGCAGCCCCCGAGAGTGGGGGCGCAACTATGGCTACACCTTC
CASSPREWGRNYGYTF
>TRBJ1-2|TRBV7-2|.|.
TGTGCCAGCAGCTTAGAGCCGGAGAGCGACGGCTACACCTTC
CASSLEPESDGYTF
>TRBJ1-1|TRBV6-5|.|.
TGTGCCAGCAGTTACGCCAGGGGATCCACTGAAGCTTTCTTT
CASSYARGSTEAFF
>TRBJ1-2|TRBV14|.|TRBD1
TGTGCCAGCAGCCAGGACAGGGGCGGCTATGGCTACACCTTC
CASSQDRGGYGYTF
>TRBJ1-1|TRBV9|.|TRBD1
TGTGCCAGCAGCGACACAGGGGCGAACACTGAAGCTTTCTTT
CASSDTGANTEAFF
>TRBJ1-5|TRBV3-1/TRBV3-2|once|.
TGTGCCAGCAGCCCCTACGGGTCAGGGAATGGCAATCAGCCCCAGCATTTT
CASSPYGSGNGNQPQHF
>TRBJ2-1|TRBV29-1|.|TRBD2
TGCAGCGTTCTGTTAGCGGGGGGCCAGTACAACAATGAGCAGTTCTTC
CSVLLAGGQYNNEQFF
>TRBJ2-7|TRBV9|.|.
TGTGCCAGCAGCCCCGCGACAGGATACTACGAGCAGTACTTC
CASSPATGYYEQYF
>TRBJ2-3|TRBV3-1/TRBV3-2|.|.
TGTGCCAGCAGCCAACCTAGCACAGATACGCAGTATTTT
CASSQPSTDTQYF
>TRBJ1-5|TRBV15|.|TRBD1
TGTGCCACCAGCAGAGAAGGGGGCCCCTCACAGCCCCAGCATTTT
CATSREGGPSQPQHF
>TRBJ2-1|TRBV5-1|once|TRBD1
TGCGCCAGCAGGGAGAGGGACAGGGCCACCCTAGGTTATATGAATGAGCAGTTCTTC
CASRERDRATLGYMNEQFF
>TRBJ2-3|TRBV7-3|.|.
TGTGCCAGCAGCTTAATGGCTGCGGGGGCCGGCACAGATACGCAGTATTTT
CASSLMAAGAGTDTQYF
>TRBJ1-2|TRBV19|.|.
TGTGCCAGTAGTACAGAATCAGGGCAAGGTGGCTACACCTTC
CASSTESGQGGYTF
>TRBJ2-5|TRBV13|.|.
TGTGCCAGCAAAAGGACAGAGCAAGAGACCCAGTACTTC
CASKRTEQETQYF
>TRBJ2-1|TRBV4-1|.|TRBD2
TGCGCCAGCAGCCAAGTCCGACTAGCGGTTTACAATGAGCAGTTCTTC
CASSQVRLAVYNEQFF
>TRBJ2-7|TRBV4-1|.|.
TGCGCCAGCAGCCAAGAAGGTTGGAGTTACTTCTACGAGCAGTACTTC
CASSQEGWSYFYEQYF
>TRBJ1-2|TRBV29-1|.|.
TGCAGCGTTGAAGGACAGAACTTCTATGGCTACACCTTC
CSVEGQNFYGYTF
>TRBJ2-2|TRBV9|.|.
TGTGCCAGCAGCGTAGCTGACCCCACAGGGATCCGGGGAGCTGTTTTT
CASSVADPTGIRGAVF
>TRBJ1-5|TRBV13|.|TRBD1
TGTGCCAGCAGCGAACGGGACAGCGGAGGGCCCCAGCATTTT
CASSERDSGGPQHF
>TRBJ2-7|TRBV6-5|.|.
TGTGCCAGCAGTTACTCCACTTCGGGGGAGCAGTACTTC
CASSYSTSGEQYF
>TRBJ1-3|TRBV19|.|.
TGTGCCGCGTCTCGGGTTTCTGGAAACACCATATATTTT
CAASRVSGNTIYF
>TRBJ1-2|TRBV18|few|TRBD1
TGTGCCAGCTCACCGAATTTAAAGACAGGGATAAACTATGGCTACACCTTC
CASSPNLKTGINYGYTF